Shown below are 9 T cell receptor beta chains from a single sample sequenced in a study of blood T cell repertoires in COVID-19. Measured with immunoSEQ multiplex PCR; TCRdb has only the in-frame clones, and not every one. The sample consists of 200,000 to 250,000 clones, more than 65% of them appearing once. Sequenced: peripheral blood. The source of these receptors is a woman aged 40 to 49 with active or convalescent COVID-19.

This chain links TRBV5-1 with TRBJ2-5; a possible D gene is TRBD1 (6 bases). V was trimmed by 4 bases and J by 2 bases, leaving 9 bases between them. The CDR3 contains 13 residues. Germline CDR1 SGHRS, CDR2 YFSETQ. The CDR3 here is CASSTGQQETQYF. CDR3 nucleotide sequence: TGCGCCAGCAGCACAGGACAGCAAGAGACCCAGTACTTC.

This clone was seen only a few times. The chain has TRBV9 and TRBJ1-2, with TRBD1 matching over 7 bases. V was pared by 5 bases and J by 4 bases, with 2 bases of the junction left unmatched. Germline V gene lookup returns CDR1 SGDLS and CDR2 YYNGEE. The CDR3 covers 12 residues. CDR3 nucleotides: TGTGCCAGCAGGGGACAGCCCTATGGCTACACCTTC. Translating it yields CASRGQPYGYTF.

This chain uses TRBV7-9 with TRBJ1-6; no definite D call. From germline, CDR1 is SEHNR and CDR2 FQNEAQ (reference sequence). Trimming shortened V by 4 bases and J by 0 bases, and 7 bases separated the two germline ends. The length of the CDR3 is 15 residues. The CDR3 DNA reads TGTGCCAGCAGCTCGCGCCCCTCCTATAATTCACCCCTCCACTTT. This codes for CASSSRPSYNSPLHF. Supplemented by reference TRBV7-9 and TRBJ1-6, the full variable domain reads DTGVSQNPRHKITKRGQNVTFRCDPISEHNRLYWYRQTLGQGPEFLTYFQNEAQLEKSRLLSDRFSAERPKGSFSTLEIQRTEQGDSAMYLCASSSRPSYNSPLHFGNGTRLTVT.

The chain joins TRBV6-1 to TRBJ1-2; D is possibly TRBD1 (6 bases). From germline, CDR1 is MNHNS and CDR2 SASEGT. Trimming pared 0 bases from V and 7 bases from J, leaving 12 bases between. The CDR3 contains 14 residues. CDR3 bases: TGTGCCAGCAGTGAAGCGTGGGACACCAGTGGCTACACCTTC. Translation: CASSEAWDTSGYTF.

CDR3 nucleotides: TGTGCCAGCAATGCGTCTGCAGATACGCAGTATTTT. Protein: CASNASADTQYF. The V and J genes are TRBV2 and TRBJ2-3, with D uncertain. Germline V gene lookup returns CDR1 SNHLY and CDR2 FYNNEI. V was shortened by 7 bases and J by 4 bases, with 9 bases between the two germline ends. The length of the CDR3 is 12 residues.

This chain joins TRBV4-2 and TRBJ1-1; D is uncertain. From germline, CDR1 is LGHNA and CDR2 YNFKEQ. V lost 2 bases and J 6 bases, leaving 16 bases between the germline ends. This CDR3 comprises 15 residues. CDR3 protein: CASSQPWEGLAEAFF. The CDR3 DNA reads as TGTGCCAGCAGCCAACCCTGGGAGGGTTTGGCTGAAGCTTTCTTT.

J is TRBJ1-2 and V is TRBV6-5; weak D call: TRBD1 (6 bases). The CDR3 contains 15 residues. The germline V and J ends were trimmed by 2 bases and 4 bases, with 14 bases remaining between them. Per germline, CDR1 MNHEY and CDR2 SVGAGI. The CDR3 region is CASSYLYGQLYGYTF. CDR3 DNA sequence: TGTGCCAGCAGTTACCTGTACGGACAGCTCTATGGCTACACCTTC.

This clone was observed once. The genes are TRBV6-5 and TRBJ1-2; TRBD1 aligns across 9 bases. V dropped 5 bases and J dropped 8; count of bases not matched to a gene: 12. This CDR3 comprises 15 residues. Germline V gene sequence: CDR1 MNHEY, CDR2 SVGAGI. The CDR3 DNA follows: TGTGCCAGCAGTATAGACCGCCGGGACAGGGAAGGCTACACCTTC. This translates into CASSIDRRDREGYTF.

The chain employs TRBV5-1 and TRBJ1-6, with a weak D call TRBD1 (6 bases). Looked up from germline, CDR1 is SGHRS and CDR2 is YFSETQ. V dropped 7 bases and J dropped 7 bases, with 18 bases sitting between them. This CDR3 has 15 amino acids. The CDR3 spells CASATGPRGNSPLHF. The CDR3 region has the DNA TGCGCCAGCGCGACAGGACCCCGAGGGAATTCACCCCTCCACTTT.